In this sample, the clone carrying this T cell receptor (beta chain) turned up once. The entry originates in a study of T cell responses to AZD1222 COVID-19 vaccine. The table came from immunoSEQ multiplex PCR; TCRdb's copy has only in-frame clones and leaves some out. Of 130,000 to 150,000 clones in the sample, around 83% are singletons; the top ten hold roughly 4%. The receptor's source is an adult in good health. This specimen was peripheral blood, taken on day 0 of MenACWY control vaccination.

The CDR3 sequence is CASRSTGKGYGYTF. In nucleotides, the CDR3 is TGTGCCAGCCGGTCGACCGGGAAGGGCTATGGCTACACCTTC. This chain connects TRBV6-5 to TRBJ1-2; D gene unclear. The ends were cut back, 8 bases at V and 4 bases at J, with 17 bases in the middle. The length of the CDR3 is 14 residues. Germline-derived CDR1 and CDR2 are MNHEY and SVGAGI.